The entry below describes one T cell receptor beta chain. No antigen is known for it. Data came from immunoSEQ multiplex PCR; TCRdb stores just in-frame clones and leaves some out. This table has about 120,000 clones, roughly 90% appearing once. This entry is derived from a study of cytomegalovirus exposure and HLA in healthy donors. Findings and limits, study-wide: First-cohort TCR clusters were later found to tend to co-occur in the 120 validation repertoires.

The CDR3 spans 15 residues. In germline, CDR1 is LGHNA, CDR2 YNFKEQ. V dropped 3 bases and J dropped 5; count of bases not matched to a gene: 4. This receptor was obtained from a woman aged 18-29 years in good health and CMV-seropositive. This chain joins TRBV4-2 and TRBJ1-5; 10 nucleotides align to TRBD1. Input material: PBMCs. The CDR3 DNA reads TGTGCCAGCAGCCAGGCGGACAGGGGGGATCAGCCCCAGCATTTT. The encoded protein is CASSQADRGDQPQHF.